This T cell receptor beta chain was sequenced during a study of shared clonotypes between healthy human individuals. The protocol was immunoSEQ multiplex PCR, while the TCRdb copy is restricted to in-frame clones and leaves out a portion. The table records 100,000 to 120,000 clones, 55% to 80% of them present only once. CDR3 length equals 15 residues. V was pared by 1 base and J by 6 bases, with 16 bases between. CDR1 is SGHNT, CDR2 YENEEA, per germline. The sample comprised memory CD8+ T cells sorted from blood. Subset in this sample: CD45RO+ cells pooled with CCR7-negative TemRA cells. This TCR was sampled from a woman in her 30s in good health. The chain recombines TRBV11-3 with TRBJ2-7, with D possibly TRBD2 on 6 matching bases. This CDR3 reads CASSLGLHGTVEQYF. CDR3 DNA sequence: TGTGCCAGCAGCTTAGGTTTGCACGGGACTGTCGAGCAGTACTTC.